These T cell receptor beta chains were read from a single sample in a study of Ad26.COV2.S vaccination and SARS-CoV-2 variants. Libraries were prepared by immunoSEQ multiplex PCR; TCRdb keeps only in-frame clonotypes and omits some of them. This table has 400,000 to 450,000 clones, 75% to 95% appearing once. Sequences were derived from peripheral blood, sampled in a trial of Ad26.COV2.S vaccine versus placebo. The receptors were sampled from a person aged 18 to 65 who received the Ad26.COV2.S COVID-19 vaccine or a placebo. Both conserved end residues are part of each CDR3. D genes are given only for firm matches. Some rows have no size entry. The others give once, few or many, or a class for an expanded clone.

J gene: TRBJ2-3; D gene: TRBD2; V gene: TRBV6-2/TRBV6-3; CDR3 length: 16; clone size: NA; CDR3 DNA: TGTGCCAGCAGTTACTCGATTAGCGGGAGCACAGATACGCAGTATTTT; CDR3 protein: CASSYSISGSTDTQYF
J gene: TRBJ2-1; D gene: TRBD2; V gene: TRBV7-9; CDR3 length: 18; clone size: NA; CDR3 DNA: TGTGCCAGCAGCTTAGGGGGGACTAGCGGGATATCCTACAATGAGCAGTTCTTC; CDR3 protein: CASSLGGTSGISYNEQFF
J gene: TRBJ2-1; D gene: TRBD2; V gene: TRBV7-2; CDR3 length: 19; clone size: NA; CDR3 DNA: TGTGCCAGCAGCGTAGATACTAGCGGGAGGGCCCTCTGGGACAATGAGCAGTTCTTC; CDR3 protein: CASSVDTSGRALWDNEQFF
J gene: TRBJ2-1; D gene: TRBD2; V gene: TRBV6-2/TRBV6-3; CDR3 length: 13; clone size: NA; CDR3 DNA: TGTGCCAGCAGTCCCCGGGGGGTCAATGAGCAGTTCTTC; CDR3 protein: CASSPRGVNEQFF
J gene: TRBJ2-2; D gene: NA; V gene: TRBV19; CDR3 length: 13; clone size: NA; CDR3 DNA: TGTGCCAGTAGTCCGACCTACACCGGGGAGCTGTTTTTT; CDR3 protein: CASSPTYTGELFF
J gene: TRBJ2-7; D gene: NA; V gene: TRBV7-2; CDR3 length: 14; clone size: once; CDR3 DNA: TGTGCCAGCAGCTTAGAAACGGTCGCTGACGAGCAGTACTTC; CDR3 protein: CASSLETVADEQYF
J gene: TRBJ2-7; D gene: NA; V gene: TRBV5-4; CDR3 length: 14; clone size: NA; CDR3 DNA: TGTGCCAGCAGCCCTCGGGGCCCCGGGGACGAGCAGTACTTC; CDR3 protein: CASSPRGPGDEQYF
J gene: TRBJ1-6; D gene: TRBD1; V gene: TRBV28; CDR3 length: 15; clone size: few; CDR3 DNA: TGTGCCAGCAGTTCACAGGGGTTTCTAAATTCACCCCTCCACTTT; CDR3 protein: CASSSQGFLNSPLHF
J gene: TRBJ2-5; D gene: NA; V gene: TRBV24-1; CDR3 length: 14; clone size: NA; CDR3 DNA: TGTGCCACCAGTGCCGATCCAGCGAGGGAGACCCAGTACTTC; CDR3 protein: CATSADPARETQYF
J gene: TRBJ2-2; D gene: TRBD1; V gene: TRBV19; CDR3 length: 14; clone size: NA; CDR3 DNA: TGTGCCAGTAGTAATAGGCAGGGGGCCGGGGAGCTGTTTTTT; CDR3 protein: CASSNRQGAGELFF
J gene: TRBJ2-1; D gene: NA; V gene: TRBV7-3; CDR3 length: 14; clone size: NA; CDR3 DNA: TGTGCCAGCAGCCAGAATTTGGCGGGCAATGAGCAGTTCTTC; CDR3 protein: CASSQNLAGNEQFF
J gene: TRBJ2-7; D gene: TRBD1; V gene: TRBV7-8; CDR3 length: 17; clone size: NA; CDR3 DNA: TGTGCCAGCAGCTTAGTCGCGGGACAGGGGGCAAGGGGCGAGCAGTACTTC; CDR3 protein: CASSLVAGQGARGEQYF
J gene: TRBJ2-2; D gene: NA; V gene: TRBV30; CDR3 length: 11; clone size: NA; CDR3 DNA: TGTGCCTGGAGTGTGGGCGGGGAGCTGTTTTTT; CDR3 protein: CAWSVGGELFF
J gene: TRBJ2-7; D gene: TRBD1; V gene: TRBV30; CDR3 length: 14; clone size: NA; CDR3 DNA: TGTGCCTGGACTCGCTGGCAGGGGGCTGTCGAGCAGTACTTC; CDR3 protein: CAWTRWQGAVEQYF
J gene: TRBJ1-4; D gene: NA; V gene: TRBV6-6; CDR3 length: 13; clone size: once; CDR3 DNA: TGTGCCAGCAGTTATCGGTTTAATGAAAAACTGTTTTTT; CDR3 protein: CASSYRFNEKLFF
J gene: TRBJ2-3; D gene: TRBD2; V gene: TRBV27; CDR3 length: 21; clone size: NA; CDR3 DNA: TGTGCCAGCAGTTTATCGCCACCAGGCGGGGAGGGCCTGGCCCTCACAGATACGCAGTATTTT; CDR3 protein: CASSLSPPGGEGLALTDTQYF
J gene: TRBJ1-2; D gene: NA; V gene: TRBV28; CDR3 length: 15; clone size: once; CDR3 DNA: TGTGCCAGCAACTGGCCCGGGACATTAGGTCTTGGCTACACCTTC; CDR3 protein: CASNWPGTLGLGYTF
J gene: TRBJ1-1; D gene: NA; V gene: TRBV5-1; CDR3 length: 15; clone size: NA; CDR3 DNA: TGCGCCAGCAGCTTGACAGGACTTTTGAACACTGAAGCTTTCTTT; CDR3 protein: CASSLTGLLNTEAFF
J gene: TRBJ2-2; D gene: NA; V gene: TRBV6-5; CDR3 length: 12; clone size: NA; CDR3 DNA: TGTGCCAGCAAATCCAACACCGGGGAGCTGTTTTTT; CDR3 protein: CASKSNTGELFF
J gene: TRBJ1-1; D gene: NA; V gene: TRBV11-1; CDR3 length: 16; clone size: NA; CDR3 DNA: TGTGCCAGCAGCCAGAATAGTAGAGGGGTGAACACTGAAGCTTTCTTT; CDR3 protein: CASSQNSRGVNTEAFF
J gene: TRBJ1-2; D gene: NA; V gene: TRBV30; CDR3 length: 12; clone size: NA; CDR3 DNA: TGTGCCTGGAGTTACGGGGGGCATGGCTACACCTTC; CDR3 protein: CAWSYGGHGYTF
J gene: TRBJ1-1; D gene: NA; V gene: TRBV28; CDR3 length: 14; clone size: NA; CDR3 DNA: TGTGCCAGCAGTTTAGGCAGGGCAAACACTGAAGCTTTCTTT; CDR3 protein: CASSLGRANTEAFF
J gene: TRBJ1-1; D gene: TRBD1; V gene: TRBV27; CDR3 length: 12; clone size: NA; CDR3 DNA: TGTGCCAGCGACAGGGGGCAGTCTGAAGCTTTCTTT; CDR3 protein: CASDRGQSEAFF
J gene: TRBJ2-5; D gene: NA; V gene: TRBV20-1; CDR3 length: 11; clone size: few; CDR3 DNA: TGCAGTGCTACCCTACCGGAGACCCAGTACTTC; CDR3 protein: CSATLPETQYF
J gene: TRBJ2-7; D gene: TRBD2; V gene: TRBV13; CDR3 length: 19; clone size: NA; CDR3 DNA: TGTGCCAGCAGCTTAGGGAATCCCTTAGGCGGGAGTATCTCCTACGAGCAGTACTTC; CDR3 protein: CASSLGNPLGGSISYEQYF
J gene: TRBJ2-7; D gene: TRBD2; V gene: TRBV30; CDR3 length: 16; clone size: NA; CDR3 DNA: TGTGCCTGGACCCCCAGGGGGACTAGCGGGAGGGGCGAGCAGTACTTC; CDR3 protein: CAWTPRGTSGRGEQYF
J gene: TRBJ2-7; D gene: NA; V gene: TRBV28; CDR3 length: 12; clone size: few; CDR3 DNA: TGTGCCAGCAGTTTATCTTCCTACGAGCAGTACTTC; CDR3 protein: CASSLSSYEQYF
J gene: TRBJ2-5; D gene: NA; V gene: TRBV10-1; CDR3 length: 14; clone size: NA; CDR3 DNA: TGCGCCAGCAGTGAGGCGGGGGCAGGCGGGACCCAGTACTTC; CDR3 protein: CASSEAGAGGTQYF
J gene: TRBJ2-1; D gene: TRBD2; V gene: TRBV18; CDR3 length: 17; clone size: once; CDR3 DNA: TGTGCCAGCTCAACAAGACTAGCGGTGAGCTCCTACAATGAGCAGTTCTTC; CDR3 protein: CASSTRLAVSSYNEQFF
J gene: TRBJ1-1; D gene: TRBD1; V gene: TRBV28; CDR3 length: 16; clone size: NA; CDR3 DNA: TGTGCCACCCATCCCAACAGGGGAAGTGTGAACACTGAAGCTTTCTTT; CDR3 protein: CATHPNRGSVNTEAFF
J gene: TRBJ2-1; D gene: NA; V gene: TRBV5-4; CDR3 length: 15; clone size: NA; CDR3 DNA: TGTGCCAGCAGCTCGCAAGGGGGATCCTACAATGAGCAGTTCTTC; CDR3 protein: CASSSQGGSYNEQFF
J gene: TRBJ1-2; D gene: TRBD1; V gene: TRBV30; CDR3 length: 15; clone size: NA; CDR3 DNA: TGTGCCTGGAGTCCCAAGAGACAGGGTATCAATGGCTACACCTTC; CDR3 protein: CAWSPKRQGINGYTF
J gene: TRBJ1-1; D gene: NA; V gene: TRBV30; CDR3 length: 14; clone size: NA; CDR3 DNA: TGTGCCTGGAGTGTCTGGACGAAGAACACTGAAGCTTTCTTT; CDR3 protein: CAWSVWTKNTEAFF
J gene: TRBJ1-5; D gene: NA; V gene: TRBV11-3; CDR3 length: 15; clone size: NA; CDR3 DNA: TGTGCCAGCAGCTTAGTGGGATGGGACAATCAGCCCCAGCATTTT; CDR3 protein: CASSLVGWDNQPQHF
J gene: TRBJ2-1; D gene: TRBD2; V gene: TRBV7-3; CDR3 length: 19; clone size: NA; CDR3 DNA: TGTGCCAGCAGCTTAACCGGACTAGCGGGAGAGGTTTCCTACAATGAGCAGTTCTTC; CDR3 protein: CASSLTGLAGEVSYNEQFF
J gene: TRBJ1-5; D gene: TRBD1; V gene: TRBV6-2/TRBV6-3; CDR3 length: 14; clone size: NA; CDR3 DNA: TGTGCCAGCAGTCCGGGACAGGGCAATCAGCCCCAGCATTTT; CDR3 protein: CASSPGQGNQPQHF
J gene: TRBJ2-7; D gene: NA; V gene: TRBV15; CDR3 length: 19; clone size: NA; CDR3 DNA: TGTGCCACCAGCAGAGTCGAGATAGCGGAGGACCCAAGCTCCTACGAGCAGTACTTC; CDR3 protein: CATSRVEIAEDPSSYEQYF
J gene: TRBJ2-5; D gene: NA; V gene: TRBV7-9; CDR3 length: 15; clone size: NA; CDR3 DNA: TGTGCCAGCAGCTTCGGCAGGGAGGCAAGAGAGACCCAGTACTTC; CDR3 protein: CASSFGREARETQYF
J gene: TRBJ2-3; D gene: NA; V gene: TRBV30; CDR3 length: 15; clone size: NA; CDR3 DNA: TGTGCCTGGAGGGATGGAGGTCGTGGCACAGATACGCAGTATTTT; CDR3 protein: CAWRDGGRGTDTQYF
J gene: TRBJ1-2; D gene: TRBD1; V gene: TRBV6-1; CDR3 length: 16; clone size: NA; CDR3 DNA: TGTGCCAGCAGTGAAGCGAGAGGGACAGACAACTATGGCTACACCTTC; CDR3 protein: CASSEARGTDNYGYTF
J gene: TRBJ2-7; D gene: NA; V gene: TRBV9; CDR3 length: 14; clone size: NA; CDR3 DNA: TGTGCCAGCAGCCCCTGGACCGAGGCCTACGAGCAGTACTTC; CDR3 protein: CASSPWTEAYEQYF
J gene: TRBJ2-2; D gene: TRBD2; V gene: TRBV6-2/TRBV6-3; CDR3 length: 16; clone size: NA; CDR3 DNA: TGTGCCAGCAGTTACCGGACTAGCTGGAACACCGGGGAGCTGTTTTTT; CDR3 protein: CASSYRTSWNTGELFF
J gene: TRBJ1-1; D gene: NA; V gene: TRBV7-8; CDR3 length: 13; clone size: NA; CDR3 DNA: TGTGCCAGCAGCTTAGCGCTCGACACTGAAGCTTTCTTT; CDR3 protein: CASSLALDTEAFF
J gene: TRBJ1-5; D gene: NA; V gene: TRBV6-2/TRBV6-3; CDR3 length: 14; clone size: NA; CDR3 DNA: TGTGCCAGTAGCGAGGGAGCCCGCGGTCAGCCCCAGCATTTT; CDR3 protein: CASSEGARGQPQHF
J gene: TRBJ2-5; D gene: TRBD2; V gene: TRBV11-3; CDR3 length: 15; clone size: NA; CDR3 DNA: TGTGCCAGCAGCTTATTTGCGGGAGAGGCAGAGACCCAGTACTTC; CDR3 protein: CASSLFAGEAETQYF
J gene: TRBJ2-3; D gene: NA; V gene: TRBV6-5; CDR3 length: 14; clone size: NA; CDR3 DNA: TGTGCCAGCAGTTACGCCCCGACTGGAGATACGCAGTATTTT; CDR3 protein: CASSYAPTGDTQYF
J gene: TRBJ1-1; D gene: NA; V gene: TRBV6-5; CDR3 length: 13; clone size: NA; CDR3 DNA: TGTGCCAGCAGTTACACGGTGAACACTGAAGCTTTCTTT; CDR3 protein: CASSYTVNTEAFF
J gene: TRBJ2-1; D gene: NA; V gene: TRBV13; CDR3 length: 16; clone size: NA; CDR3 DNA: TGTGCCAGCAGCCGCCCCGGGGCAGCTTCCTACAATGAGCAGTTCTTC; CDR3 protein: CASSRPGAASYNEQFF
J gene: TRBJ1-3; D gene: NA; V gene: TRBV6-2/TRBV6-3; CDR3 length: 19; clone size: NA; CDR3 DNA: TGTGCCAGCAGTGTGAGACAGGCACTACCAACCCGCTCTGGAAACACCATATATTTT; CDR3 protein: CASSVRQALPTRSGNTIYF
J gene: TRBJ2-7; D gene: NA; V gene: TRBV19; CDR3 length: 13; clone size: NA; CDR3 DNA: TGTGCCAGTAGTATAGGACCTTTCTACGAGCAGTACTTC; CDR3 protein: CASSIGPFYEQYF
J gene: TRBJ2-3; D gene: TRBD2; V gene: TRBV5-1; CDR3 length: 17; clone size: NA; CDR3 DNA: TGCGCCAGCAGCTTGGGTCCCGGGACTAGAAGCACAGATACGCAGTATTTT; CDR3 protein: CASSLGPGTRSTDTQYF